One sample yielded the 20 T cell receptor beta chains listed below, sequenced in a study of blood T cells in healthy people across ages. PCR was performed a second time for about 7 to 12 cycles using a sample-barcoded 5' primer and a J-beta primer mix. One entry per CDR3 protein results from TCRdb running MiXCR on the 5' RACE reads. The sample yields 1.5 million to 2 million distinct CDR3 sequences, 34% seen once. The specimen sequenced was blood. These receptors were obtained from a woman aged 25-40 years in good health.

The chain's CDR3 is CATSIGSSGANVLTF. The CDR3 nucleotides read TGTGCCACCAGCATCGGATCCTCTGGGGCCAACGTCCTGACTTTC. The V call is TRBV15, the J call TRBJ2-6; D gene ambiguous. V lost 4 bases, J lost 0 bases, and 7 bases lay in between. The CDR3 totals 15 residues. Germline V gene sequence: CDR1 LNHNV, CDR2 YYDKDF (reference sequence).

This chain joins TRBV6-1 and TRBJ2-7; tentative D call: TRBD2 (6 bases). The germline CDR1 and CDR2 sequences are MNHNS and SASEGT. The CDR3 sequence is 14 residues long. V was clipped by 7 bases and J by 3 bases, with 16 bases between them. CDR3 amino acids: CASTPGLQNYEQYF. In DNA form, the CDR3 reads TGTGCCAGCACCCCGGGACTGCAGAACTACGAGCAGTACTTC.

This clonotype was picked up a small number of times. This chain connects TRBV5-5 to TRBJ1-2; D is uncertain. V gave up 4 bases and J gave up 7 bases, with 11 bases separating them. Germline V CDR1 and CDR2: SGHKS, YYEKEE (reference sequence). CDR3 length equals 12 residues. The CDR3 DNA sequence: TGTGCCAGCAGCCCGGACGGGGTTGGCTACACCTTC. Protein sequence: CASSPDGVGYTF.

This clonotype was counted between two and nine times. V gene TRBV6-2 or TRBV6-3 combines with J gene TRBJ2-7; perhaps TRBD2 as D (5 bases). The V gene lost 9 bases and the J gene lost 2 bases, with 11 bases spanning the gap. CDR1 MNHEY and CDR2 SVGEGT come from the germline V gene. The length of the CDR3 is 12 residues. CDR3 nucleotide sequence: TGTGCCAGTTATAGCGTCACCTACGAGCAGTACTTC. Amino acid sequence: CASYSVTYEQYF.

The chain couples TRBV12-3 or TRBV12-4 to TRBJ2-1; TRBD1 agrees at 10 bases. This CDR3 region has 14 residues. V was pared by 7 bases and J by 4 bases, with 4 bases of the junction left unmatched. CDR3 sequence reads: CASTWTGGYNEQFF. The CDR3 DNA follows: TGTGCCAGCACCTGGACAGGGGGTTACAATGAGCAGTTCTTC.

The V and J genes are TRBV20-1 and TRBJ2-7; D perhaps matches TRBD1 (5 bases). The CDR3 runs 13 residues. In germline, CDR1 is DFQATT, CDR2 SNEGSKA (reference sequence). Trimming shortened V by 0 bases and J by 5 bases, and 11 bases separated the two germline ends. The DNA for the CDR3 is TGCAGTGCTAGAGACAGGGAAGGAGACGAGCAGTACTTC. As protein: CSARDREGDEQYF.

The CDR3, as DNA: TGTGCCAGCAGCCAAGGGCAGGTCTCGCGGTTTGAAAAACTGTTTTTT. As protein: CASSQGQVSRFEKLFF. The chain carries TRBV3-1 and TRBJ1-4; D is uncertain. The V gene lost 1 base and the J gene lost 7 bases, with 16 bases spanning the gap. There are 16 residues in the CDR3. Germline loops: CDR1 LGHDT, CDR2 YNNKEL (reference sequence).

V usage is TRBV20-1 and J usage is TRBJ2-1, with D unclear. CDR1 and CDR2 from the germline V gene are DFQATT and SNEGSKA (reference sequence). This CDR3 has 10 residues. The V end lost 1 base, the J end lost 10 bases, and 5 bases lay between the germline ends. CDR3 DNA: TGCAGTGCTAGAGCGGTGGAGCAGTTCTTC. Translating gives CSARAVEQFF.

This chain uses TRBV7-9 with TRBJ2-3, with 8 bases matching TRBD2. The CDR3 runs to 15 residues. Losses at the gene ends were 5 bases for V and 2 bases for J; bases not matched to a gene: 6. Germline CDR1 is SEHNR and CDR2 is FQNEAQ (reference sequence). The CDR3 nucleotides are TGTGCCAGCAGCCGTAGCGGGATCTTCACAGATACGCAGTATTTT. Translated, it gives CASSRSGIFTDTQYF.

The rearrangement joins TRBV21-1 to TRBJ2-7. TRBV21-1 is noted as a pseudogene. The CDR3 totals 9 residues. The CDR3 coding sequence is TGTGCCAGCATCGACGAGCAGTACTTC. This gives the protein CASIDEQYF.

This clonotype has just a few counts. The rearrangement joins TRBV2 to TRBJ1-2, with D unclear. CDR1 and CDR2 (germline): SNHLY, FYNNEI. The V end lost 8 bases, the J end lost 6 bases, and 16 bases lay between the germline ends. The CDR3 spans 13 residues. This CDR3 reads CASFGGGFNGYTF. The CDR3 nucleotides are TGTGCCAGCTTTGGAGGAGGGTTTAATGGCTACACCTTC.

There are a few counts of this clonotype. This chain connects TRBV5-1 to TRBJ2-3, with D perhaps matching TRBD1 or TRBD2 (6 bases each). V was trimmed by 4 bases and J by 0 bases, leaving 15 bases between them. The CDR3 has 16 residues. CDR1 and CDR2 from the germline V gene are SGHRS and YFSETQ. CDR3 in amino acids: CASSPARGRSTDTQYF. The CDR3 DNA sequence: TGCGCCAGCAGCCCAGCTCGGGGGCGGAGCACAGATACGCAGTATTTT.

The chain recombines TRBV5-1 with TRBJ1-2; possible D gene TRBD1, 5 bases. The CDR3 sequence is 12 residues long. Between the trimmed V and J ends, which lost 2 bases and 6 bases, there was a span of 8 bases. Germline-derived CDR1 and CDR2 are SGHRS and YFSETQ. The CDR3 DNA reads as TGCGCCAGCAGCTTTAAGGGGCATGGCTACACCTTC. It yields the protein CASSFKGHGYTF.

This chain joins TRBV20-1 and TRBJ2-3; 10 bases fit TRBD2. Per the germline V gene, CDR1 is DFQATT and CDR2 is SNEGSKA (reference sequence). The CDR3 sequence is 13 residues long. V shed 7 bases, J shed 7 bases, and the junction held 8 bases outside the gene matches. The CDR3 DNA reads TGCAGTGGATTGGCTAGCGGGAGTTATACGCAGTATTTT. It translates to CSGLASGSYTQYF.

J is TRBJ1-2 and V is TRBV27; no reliable D call. The CDR3 runs to 14 residues. Trimming removed 4 bases at V and 0 bases at J, with 9 bases between. Looked up from germline, CDR1 is MNHEY and CDR2 is SMNVEV (reference sequence). The CDR3 sequence: CASSSDSTNYGYTF. The CDR3, as DNA: TGTGCCAGCAGTTCGGACTCCACTAACTATGGCTACACCTTC.

This clonotype was observed a few times. The rearrangement joins TRBV27 to TRBJ2-7; 10 bases map to TRBD2. The CDR3 consists of 14 residues. In germline, CDR1 is MNHEY, CDR2 SMNVEV (reference sequence). The V gene end was trimmed by 5 bases and the J gene end by 4 bases; junction bases not matched to a gene: 5. In DNA, the CDR3 is TGTGCCAGCAGTCCGGGACTAGCGTGGTACGAGCAGTACTTC. This encodes CASSPGLAWYEQYF.

The genes are TRBV28 and TRBJ2-3; D ambiguous. CDR3 size: 17 residues. Trimming took off 3 bases at V and 4 bases at J, with 20 bases between the two ends. Germline V gene data show CDR1 as MDHEN and CDR2 as SYDVKM. The CDR3: CASSFPTEQLTADTQYF. CDR3 nucleotides: TGTGCCAGCAGTTTCCCGACGGAGCAGCTCACCGCAGATACGCAGTATTTT. Complete variable domain (other parts from reference TRBV28 and TRBJ2-3): DVKVTQSSRYLVKRTGEKVFLECVQDMDHENMFWYRQDPGLGLRLIYFSYDVKMKEKGDIPEGYSVSREKKERFSLILESASTNQTSMYLCASSFPTEQLTADTQYFGPGTRLTVL.

The chain recombines TRBV9 with TRBJ1-2, with D possibly being TRBD1 (5 bases). Trimming cost V 3 bases and J 1 base, with 13 bases left between them. The CDR3 is made up of 15 amino acids. From germline, CDR1 is SGDLS and CDR2 YYNGEE. The CDR3 DNA follows: TGTGCCAGCAGCGCGTCCCGGGACGATAACTATGGCTACACCTTC. Its protein product is CASSASRDDNYGYTF.

In DNA, the CDR3 is TGCGCCAGCAGCTTGGCCGTAGGGGACCCGGAGACCCAGTACTTC. It translates to CASSLAVGDPETQYF. The chain carries TRBV5-1 and TRBJ2-5; the D gene could be TRBD1 or TRBD2 (5 bases each). The CDR3 is 15 residues long. V was clipped by 0 bases and J by 5 bases, with 14 bases between them. Germline assignment: CDR1 SGHRS and CDR2 YFSETQ.

The chain employs TRBV5-6 and TRBJ2-7; no clear D gene. Germline V gene lookup returns CDR1 SGHDT and CDR2 YYEEEE. The V and J ends lost 4 bases and 3 bases respectively, with 17 bases between them. This CDR3 has 15 residues. CDR3 nucleotides: TGTGCCAGCAGCGCGTCGTTTACAGTACACTACGAGCAGTACTTC. Protein: CASSASFTVHYEQYF.